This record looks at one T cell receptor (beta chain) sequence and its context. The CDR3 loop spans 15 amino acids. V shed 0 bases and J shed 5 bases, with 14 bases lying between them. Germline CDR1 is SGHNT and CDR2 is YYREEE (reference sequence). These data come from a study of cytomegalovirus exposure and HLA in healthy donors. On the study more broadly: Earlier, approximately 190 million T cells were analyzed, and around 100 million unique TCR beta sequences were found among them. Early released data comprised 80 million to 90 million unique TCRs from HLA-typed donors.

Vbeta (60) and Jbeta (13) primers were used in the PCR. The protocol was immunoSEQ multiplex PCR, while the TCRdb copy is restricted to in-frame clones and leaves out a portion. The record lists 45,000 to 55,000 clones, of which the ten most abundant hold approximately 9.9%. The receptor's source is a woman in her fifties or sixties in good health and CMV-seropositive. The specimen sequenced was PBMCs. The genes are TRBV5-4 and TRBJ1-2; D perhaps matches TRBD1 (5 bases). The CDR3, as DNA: TGTGCCAGCAGCTTGGCCGAGCAGGGTCGTTATGGCTACACCTTC. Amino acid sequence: CASSLAEQGRYGYTF.